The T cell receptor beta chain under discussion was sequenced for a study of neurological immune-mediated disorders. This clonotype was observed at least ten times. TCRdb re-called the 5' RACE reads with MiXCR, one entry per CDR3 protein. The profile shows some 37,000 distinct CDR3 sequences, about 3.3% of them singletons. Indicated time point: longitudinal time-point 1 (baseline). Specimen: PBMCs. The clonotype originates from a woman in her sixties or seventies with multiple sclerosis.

CDR3 sequence: CSVEEKGAGAANYEQYF. CDR3 coding DNA: TGCAGCGTTGAAGAAAAAGGAGCGGGGGCCGCCAACTACGAGCAGTACTTC. This chain links TRBV29-1 with TRBJ2-7, with 8 bases lining up with TRBD2. V lost 0 bases and J lost 3; bases outside the gene matches: 13. Per the germline V gene, CDR1 is SQVTM and CDR2 is ANQGSEA. CDR3 size: 17 residues.